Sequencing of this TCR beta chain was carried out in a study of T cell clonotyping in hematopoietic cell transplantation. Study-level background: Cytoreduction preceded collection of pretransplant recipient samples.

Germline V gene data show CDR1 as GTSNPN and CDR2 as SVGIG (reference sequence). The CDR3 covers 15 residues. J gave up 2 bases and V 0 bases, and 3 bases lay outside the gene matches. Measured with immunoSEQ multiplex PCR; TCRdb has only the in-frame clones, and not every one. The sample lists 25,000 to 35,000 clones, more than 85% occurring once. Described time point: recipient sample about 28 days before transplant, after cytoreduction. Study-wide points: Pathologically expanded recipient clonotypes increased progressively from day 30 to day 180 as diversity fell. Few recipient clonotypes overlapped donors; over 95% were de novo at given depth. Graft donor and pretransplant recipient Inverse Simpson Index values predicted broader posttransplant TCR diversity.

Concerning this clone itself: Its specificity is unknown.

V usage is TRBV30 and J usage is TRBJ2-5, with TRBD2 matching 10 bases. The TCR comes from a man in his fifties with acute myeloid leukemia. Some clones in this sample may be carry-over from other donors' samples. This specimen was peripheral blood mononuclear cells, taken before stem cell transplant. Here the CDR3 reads CAWSVGLARQETQYF. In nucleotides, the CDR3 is TGTGCCTGGAGTGTGGGACTAGCGAGACAAGAGACCCAGTACTTC. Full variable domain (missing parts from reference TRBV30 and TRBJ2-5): SQTIHQWPATLVQPVGSPLSLECTVEGTSNPNLYWYRQAAGRGLQLLFYSVGIGQISSEVPQNLSASRPQDRQFILSSKKLLLSDSGFYLCAWSVGLARQETQYFGPGTRLLVL.